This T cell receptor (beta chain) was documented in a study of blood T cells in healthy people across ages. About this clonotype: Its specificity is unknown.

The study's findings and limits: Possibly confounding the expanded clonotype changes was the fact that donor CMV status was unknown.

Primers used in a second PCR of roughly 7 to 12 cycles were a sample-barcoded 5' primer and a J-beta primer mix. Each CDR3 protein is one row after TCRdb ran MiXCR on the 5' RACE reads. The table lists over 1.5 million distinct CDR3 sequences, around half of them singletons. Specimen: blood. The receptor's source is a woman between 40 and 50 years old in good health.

This CDR3 reads CASSPRGTVDEQFF. CDR3 bases: TGCGCCAGCAGCCCGCGAGGCACGGTCGATGAGCAGTTCTTC. The chain has TRBV5-1 and TRBJ2-1; no clear D gene. There are 14 residues in the CDR3. The V end was cut by 4 bases, the J end by 8 bases, with 16 bases between. Germline V CDR1 and CDR2: SGHRS, YFSETQ. Together with reference TRBV5-1 and TRBJ2-1, the CDR3 gives the full variable domain: KAGVTQTPRYLIKTRGQQVTLSCSPISGHRSVSWYQQTPGQGLQFLFEYFSETQRNKGNFPGRFSGRQFSNSRSEMNVSTLELGDSALYLCASSPRGTVDEQFFGPGTRLTVL.